These 9 T cell receptor beta chains came from one sample sequenced in a study of OX40 agonist ivuxolimab in advanced cancers. The library was generated by the immunoSEQ multiplex PCR assay. TCRdb holds this immuneACCESS table with in-frame rearrangements only. Some clones are missing; in checked studies, unresolved V genes explain under half, and the rest has no known cause. For this sample there are about 55,000 clones; 88% appear just once. The ten largest clones take up 6.9% of the sample. Source: CD4+ or CD8+ T cells sorted from blood, taken in a trial of the OX40 agonist ivuxolimab. Source of these receptors: an adult with an advanced solid tumor such as melanoma, head and neck, liver or kidney cancer.

CDR3 sequence (DNA): TGTGCCAGCAGCCCTACAGGGGGCGTCTATGGCTACACCTTC. It is translated as CASSPTGGVYGYTF. The chain has TRBV6-6 and TRBJ1-2; 9 bases agree with TRBD1. In germline, CDR1 is MNHNY, CDR2 SVGAGI (reference sequence). V lost 6 bases, J lost 4 bases, and 6 bases stayed unmatched. The CDR3 is made up of 14 amino acids.

The genes are TRBV5-1 and TRBJ1-1; unclear D gene. CDR1 and CDR2 from the germline V gene are SGHRS and YFSETQ. Trimming removed 0 bases from V and 8 bases from J, with 5 bases in between. This CDR3 contains 11 residues. For the CDR3, the DNA is TGCGCCAGCAGCTTGGACAGAGAAGCTTTCTTT. Amino acids: CASSLDREAFF.

Regarding this clone: Other DNA sequences within the sample encode an identical CDR3. The gene calls are TRBV28 and TRBJ2-7, with D unresolved. CDR3 length: 14 residues. The ends were cut back, 6 bases at V and 4 bases at J, with 16 bases in the middle. Germline assignment: CDR1 MDHEN and CDR2 SYDVKM. The CDR3 protein is CASSRIPKEYEQYF. DNA for the CDR3: TGTGCCAGCAGCCGTATTCCCAAAGAATACGAGCAGTACTTC.

The table lists this clone with a count of one. V is TRBV2 and J is TRBJ2-7; no reliable D call. The length of the CDR3 is 14 residues. The germline gives CDR1 SNHLY, CDR2 FYNNEI. V was clipped by 6 bases and J by 3 bases, with 15 bases between them. Here the CDR3 DNA reads TGTGCCAGCAGGGACCCCGGTAGCAGCTACGAGCAGTACTTC. Translation: CASRDPGSSYEQYF.

The V call is TRBV10-1, the J call TRBJ2-3, with no clear D. Germline V CDR1 and CDR2: WNHNN, SYGVQD (reference sequence). The CDR3 covers 14 residues. The germline V and J ends were trimmed by 0 bases and 3 bases, with 7 bases remaining between them. CDR3 nucleotides: TGCGCCAGCAGTGAGTCCCGCGCGACAGATACGCAGTATTTT. This encodes CASSESRATDTQYF.

The chain links TRBV7-8 to TRBJ2-1; no definite D call. V dropped 2 bases and J dropped 12 bases, with 8 bases sitting between them. CDR3 length: 11 residues. The germline gives CDR1 SGHVS, CDR2 FQNEAQ. The DNA of the CDR3 is TGTGCCAGCAGCTTACTCCTAGGGCAGTTCTTC. Protein sequence: CASSLLLGQFF.

The rearrangement links TRBV19 to TRBJ1-4, with no clear D. V gave up 5 bases and J gave up 7 bases, with 17 bases separating them. This CDR3 is 15 amino acids long. The germline V gene has CDR1 LNHDA and CDR2 SQIVND (reference sequence). CDR3 sequence reads: CASSPPPPRSEKLFF. The DNA of the CDR3 is TGTGCCAGTAGTCCCCCGCCCCCAAGGAGTGAAAAACTGTTTTTT.

This clone occurred a few times. The chain links TRBV6-1 to TRBJ2-7; no definite D call. This CDR3 spans 13 amino acids. Germline assignment: CDR1 MNHNS and CDR2 SASEGT. V was pared by 1 base and J by 5 bases, with 9 bases between. The CDR3 nucleotides are TGTGCCAGCAGTGAAGTAGGGTTCGACGAGCAGTACTTC. Its translation is CASSEVGFDEQYF.

V gene TRBV5-6 combines with J gene TRBJ2-1; D unclear. V was cut by 4 bases and J by 4 bases, with 9 bases left in between. The CDR3 is made up of 13 amino acids. Germline loops: CDR1 SGHDT, CDR2 YYEEEE. CDR3 sequence reads: CASSTDRYNEQFF. CDR3 DNA sequence: TGTGCCAGCAGCACTGACCGGTACAATGAGCAGTTCTTC. Full variable domain (missing parts from reference TRBV5-6 and TRBJ2-1): DAGVTQSPTHLIKTRGQQVTLRCSPKSGHDTVSWYQQALGQGPQFIFQYYEEEERQRGNFPDRFSGHQFPNYSSELNVNALLLGDSALYLCASSTDRYNEQFFGPGTRLTVL.